These T cell receptor beta chains were read from a single sample in a study of PD-1 and CTLA-4 blockade in melanoma. The method was immunoSEQ multiplex PCR; TCRdb's version includes in-frame clones alone and lacks a portion of them. This repertoire shows tens of thousands of clones, roughly nine tenths found once; its top ten account for 7.5% to 10%. The sequencing here drew on CD8+ T cells from peripheral blood, taken before anti-PD-1 treatment. The receptor source for this set is a human donor with melanoma. Both conserved end residues are trimmed from each CDR3. Where a row states a size, it is once, few, many or the class of an expanded clone; other rows omit it.

J | V | size | CDR3
TRBJ1-2 | TRBV3-1/TRBV3-2 | NA | ASSQGSQNYGYT
TRBJ1-6 | TRBV28 | NA | ASSPESGTSRSPLH
TRBJ1-3 | TRBV5-4 | NA | ASSIQEFSGNTIY
TRBJ1-5 | TRBV3-1/TRBV3-2 | NA | ASSQEFSNQPQH
TRBJ1-2 | TRBV28 | NA | ASSETGSPNYGYT
TRBJ1-4 | TRBV7-9 | NA | ASSLAQGDEKLF
TRBJ1-4 | TRBV6-5 | NA | ASSTLTGAEKLF
TRBJ2-7 | TRBV6-1 | NA | ASSELRARYEQY
TRBJ2-1 | TRBV18 | NA | ASAGDRGNYNEQF
TRBJ2-5 | TRBV12-3/TRBV12-4 | NA | ASSATEGETQY
TRBJ2-1 | TRBV11-3 | NA | ASSSEGLEQF
TRBJ2-1 | TRBV4-1 | NA | ASSLTGGSSYNEQF
TRBJ1-4 | TRBV6-5 | NA | ASRPTGTVNEKLF
TRBJ2-2 | TRBV6-5 | NA | ASTAYLAYTGELF
TRBJ1-1 | TRBV19 | NA | ASSMGGNTEAF
TRBJ2-5 | TRBV4-1 | NA | ASSQDGIAGETQY
TRBJ2-2 | TRBV7-8 | NA | ASSLLDRGSGGELF
TRBJ1-2 | TRBV7-9 | NA | ASSSTGEGYGYT
TRBJ2-1 | TRBV2 | NA | ASSQGPNEQF
TRBJ2-6 | TRBV15 | NA | ATSGTGANSGANVLT
TRBJ2-2 | TRBV30 | NA | AWSSAGELF
TRBJ2-1 | TRBV5-4 | NA | ASSLAGGASYNEQF
TRBJ1-4 | TRBV6-2/TRBV6-3 | NA | ASSSTGEKLF
TRBJ2-7 | TRBV6-4 | NA | AIPQGLLYEQY
TRBJ2-1 | TRBV27 | once | ASRISGSSYNEQF
TRBJ1-6 | TRBV6-1 | NA | ASSDGTGNSPLH
TRBJ1-1 | TRBV19 | NA | ASSGGRFTEAF
TRBJ2-7 | TRBV29-1 | NA | SAKGGRSYEQY
TRBJ2-3 | TRBV12-3/TRBV12-4 | NA | ASGMNGADTQY
TRBJ2-7 | TRBV7-9 | NA | ASTSTRGPYEQY
TRBJ1-5 | TRBV12-3/TRBV12-4 | NA | ASSFNSNQPQH
TRBJ2-7 | TRBV7-7 | few | ASSDRSGDEQY
TRBJ1-3 | TRBV28 | few | ASSPTGSAGNTIY
TRBJ1-2 | TRBV10-3 | NA | AIMANYGYT
TRBJ1-4 | TRBV30 | NA | AWSVDANEKLF
TRBJ1-1 | TRBV28 | NA | ASSFDAPTGTGNTEAF
TRBJ2-3 | TRBV5-5 | once | ASSGPTGGVEDTQY
TRBJ2-2 | TRBV4-2 | NA | ASSPIRGNGELF
TRBJ1-5 | TRBV28 | NA | ASRKQGSSNQPQH
TRBJ2-7 | TRBV6-1 | NA | ASSEEGQGAPYEQY
TRBJ2-2 | TRBV4-1 | NA | ASSQGTSGGPTGELF
TRBJ1-2 | TRBV23-1 | NA | ASSQSSRIFPNYGYT
TRBJ2-1 | TRBV6-5 | NA | ASRPGGSSYNEQF
TRBJ1-2 | TRBV5-5 | once | ASSLDPGRKSKYGYT
TRBJ2-7 | TRBV10-3 | NA | AISESEGAGRGYEQY
TRBJ2-5 | TRBV28 | NA | ASSPREGGGLQTQY
TRBJ2-1 | TRBV19 | NA | ASSIASTGRNEQF
TRBJ1-4 | TRBV19 | NA | ASSIDLRTLLNEKLF
TRBJ1-6 | TRBV19 | NA | ASSIQGTLSPLH
TRBJ1-5 | TRBV19 | few | ASSIGEQGTEPQH
TRBJ1-1 | TRBV5-1 | once | ASSLTGAEAF
TRBJ1-1 | TRBV27 | NA | ASSFGGGTEAF
TRBJ2-1 | TRBV7-9 | NA | ASSPPVRNEQF
TRBJ2-1 | TRBV30 | NA | AWSGLAGGVEQF
TRBJ1-4 | TRBV5-1 | NA | ASRDRSNEKLF
TRBJ1-5 | TRBV7-6 | NA | ASSHPKPVLRNQPQH